This passage covers 4 T cell receptor beta chains from one sample sequenced in a study of blood T cell repertoires in COVID-19. Sequenced by immunoSEQ multiplex PCR; TCRdb stores in-frame clones only, minus some. The table lists about 280,000 clones, 75% to 90% of them singletons. The sample comprised peripheral blood. These receptors were obtained from a woman in her forties or fifties who had recovered from COVID-19.

The rearrangement joins TRBV5-1 to TRBJ2-5, with unresolved D. V lost 0 bases and J lost 5, with 14 bases in between. The CDR3 consists of 15 residues. The germline V gene encodes CDR1 SGHRS and CDR2 YFSETQ. The CDR3 DNA reads TGCGCCAGCAGCTTGGCTATCGCTAGTGTGGAGACCCAGTACTTC. Protein: CASSLAIASVETQYF.

The V and J genes are TRBV5-1 and TRBJ2-1; D remains unclear. The germline CDR1 and CDR2 sequences are SGHRS and YFSETQ. The length of the CDR3 is 14 residues. Trimming pared 0 bases from V and 5 bases from J, leaving 9 bases between. The CDR3, as DNA: TGCGCCAGCAGCTTGGCGCAGGCGAACAATGAGCAGTTCTTC. Translation gives CASSLAQANNEQFF.

The chain carries TRBV11-2 and TRBJ2-7; TRBD2 aligns across 11 bases. The CDR3 is 15 residues long. The V gene end was trimmed by 5 bases and the J gene end by 3 bases; junction bases not matched to a gene: 6. Germline loops: CDR1 SGHAT, CDR2 FQNNGV. CDR3 sequence: CASSTPTSGDYEQYF. The DNA for the CDR3 is TGTGCCAGCAGCACCCCGACTAGCGGGGACTACGAGCAGTACTTC.

The chain combines TRBV11-3 with TRBJ2-2; D ambiguous. The V end lost 3 bases, the J end lost 6 bases, and 8 bases lay between the germline ends. Germline V gene sequence: CDR1 SGHNT, CDR2 YENEEA. The CDR3 sequence is 13 residues long. CDR3 protein: CASSFAAAGELFF. CDR3 DNA: TGTGCCAGCAGCTTTGCTGCGGCCGGGGAGCTGTTTTTT.